Only a few counts were recorded for the clone carrying this T cell receptor beta chain. Antigen unknown. What was amplified from RNA transcripts were TCR beta CDR3 regions. RT-PCR in the first round (using the HTBI primer set) targeted the TCR CDR3. TCRdb re-derived calls from the multiplex PCR reads in MiXCR, one entry per CDR3 protein. This table holds 160,000 or so distinct CDR3 sequences, over 8% found once. The sample belongs to a study of T cells in Graves' hyperthyroidism and ophthalmopathy. Study-level results: Most thyroid clonotypes that were expanded above 0.001 also turned up in blood.

Germline lookup yields CDR1 KGHSY and CDR2 FQNENV. The CDR3 length is 13 residues. Trimming removed 6 bases at V and 6 bases at J, with 12 bases between. The genes are TRBV16 and TRBJ2-1, with D possibly being TRBD1 (6 bases). The sequence was collected from a woman younger than 35 with Graves' hyperthyroidism that later progressed to Graves' ophthalmopathy. Sequencing was performed on blood. The CDR3 coding sequence is TGTGCCAGCAGACCCAGAGGGGGCAATGAGCAGTTCTTC. This gives the protein CASRPRGGNEQFF.